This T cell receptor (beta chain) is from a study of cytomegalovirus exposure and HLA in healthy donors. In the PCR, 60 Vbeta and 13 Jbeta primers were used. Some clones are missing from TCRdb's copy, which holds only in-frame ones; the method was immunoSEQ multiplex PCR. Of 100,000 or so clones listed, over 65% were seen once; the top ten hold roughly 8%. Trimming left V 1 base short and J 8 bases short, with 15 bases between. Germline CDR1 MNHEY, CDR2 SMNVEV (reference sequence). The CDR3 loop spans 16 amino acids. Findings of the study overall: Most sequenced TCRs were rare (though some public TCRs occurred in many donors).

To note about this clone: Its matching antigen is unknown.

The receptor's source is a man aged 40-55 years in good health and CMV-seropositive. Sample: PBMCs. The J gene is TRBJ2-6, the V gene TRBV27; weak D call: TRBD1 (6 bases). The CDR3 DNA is TGTGCCAGCAGTTTATGGGGACAAGCGAGAACCAACGTCCTGACTTTC. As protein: CASSLWGQARTNVLTF.